This T cell receptor (beta chain) was captured in a study of regulatory T cells in long-lasting Graves disease. The time point: newly diagnosed GD, antithyroid drugs for less than 3 months. Extracted PBMC RNA gave rise to the TCR library. Turning to this clonotype: A single base is all that separates this from a far larger clone, so a read error is likely.

Building the TCR beta libraries relied on iRepertoire HTBI primers, and CDR3 regions underwent Arm-PCR. Each CDR3 protein is one row after TCRdb ran MiXCR on the multiplex PCR reads. The repertoire holds roughly 500,000 distinct CDR3 sequences, around 12% seen once, with 8% to 10% in the top ten. The CDR3 contains 16 residues. J lost 7 bases, V lost 4 bases, and 15 bases had no gene match. CDR1 is SGHVS and CDR2 is FQNEAQ in the germline V gene. These records were also assigned to another study, of T cells in Graves' hyperthyroidism and ophthalmopathy.

The sample in question was peripheral blood mononuclear cells (PBMCs), obtained at new diagnosis, from a patient treated with antithyroid drugs. The J gene is TRBJ2-7, the V gene TRBV7-8, with TRBD2 matching 8 bases. The TCR comes from a woman younger than 45 with Graves disease. Written as DNA, the CDR3 is TGTGCCAGCAGCTCACGGGCGGGAGGTGATCGGGCTGAGCAGTACTTC. Protein product: CASSSRAGGDRAEQYF.